These T cell receptor beta chains were read from a single sample in a study of T cell responses to AZD1222 COVID-19 vaccine. Profiling relied on immunoSEQ multiplex PCR, and the TCRdb table lists in-frame clones only, not all of them. Of 85,000 to 90,000 clones listed, approximately 88% are singletons. The source material was peripheral blood, sampled on day 0 of AZD1222 vaccination. The origin of the receptors is an adult in good health. Each CDR3 is given with its conserved first and last residue. A D gene is named only where the DNA matches it firmly. Expanded clones are given a class, and other clones once, few, many or no size at all.

j_call: TRBJ2-5
d_call: TRBD1
v_call: TRBV30
clone_size: -
cdr3_nt: TGTGCCTGGAGTCCCGGACAGGGGGCCGGAGAGACCCAGTACTTC
cdr3_aa: CAWSPGQGAGETQYF

j_call: TRBJ2-7
d_call: -
v_call: TRBV6-1
clone_size: few
cdr3_nt: TGTGCCAGCAGTGACGGGTTTACGTACAGCTCGCTCCACGAGCAGTACTTC
cdr3_aa: CASSDGFTYSSLHEQYF

j_call: TRBJ2-7
d_call: TRBD1
v_call: TRBV27
clone_size: few
cdr3_nt: TGTGCCAGCAGTCGACCCGGGACAGGGTCCCACGAGCAGTACTTC
cdr3_aa: CASSRPGTGSHEQYF

j_call: TRBJ2-7
d_call: -
v_call: TRBV27
clone_size: -
cdr3_nt: TGTGCCAGCAGTTTTTCGGGTGGGAGCAGCTATGGCGAGCAGTACTTC
cdr3_aa: CASSFSGGSSYGEQYF

j_call: TRBJ1-2
d_call: TRBD1
v_call: TRBV19
clone_size: -
cdr3_nt: TGTGCCAGTAGTGTCGCAGGGGGCAACTATGGCTACACCTTC
cdr3_aa: CASSVAGGNYGYTF

j_call: TRBJ1-2
d_call: TRBD1
v_call: TRBV18
clone_size: -
cdr3_nt: TGTGCCAGCTCACCGGGACAGGAGAACTATGGCTACACCTTC
cdr3_aa: CASSPGQENYGYTF

j_call: TRBJ1-1
d_call: -
v_call: TRBV6-5
clone_size: -
cdr3_nt: TGTGCCAGCAGATCCCTCGACGGGCGGCTAACTGAAGCTTTCTTT
cdr3_aa: CASRSLDGRLTEAFF

j_call: TRBJ2-5
d_call: -
v_call: TRBV12-3/TRBV12-4
clone_size: -
cdr3_nt: TGTGCCAGCGCTTCGGGAACCGAAGAGACCCAGTACTTC
cdr3_aa: CASASGTEETQYF

j_call: TRBJ1-1
d_call: -
v_call: TRBV12-5
clone_size: -
cdr3_nt: TGTGCTAGTGGTTTAATGGGGGGGACTGAAGCTTTCTTT
cdr3_aa: CASGLMGGTEAFF

j_call: TRBJ2-7
d_call: TRBD1
v_call: TRBV9
clone_size: -
cdr3_nt: TGTGCCAGCAGCGCCTCACCGGGACAGGGCTACGAGCAGTACTTC
cdr3_aa: CASSASPGQGYEQYF

j_call: TRBJ1-1
d_call: TRBD1
v_call: TRBV29-1
clone_size: -
cdr3_nt: TGCAGCGCCTACCGGGACAGGGGGGCTGAAGCTTTCTTT
cdr3_aa: CSAYRDRGAEAFF

j_call: TRBJ1-1
d_call: -
v_call: TRBV18
clone_size: -
cdr3_nt: TGTGCCAGCTCACACAAACGCCGGGAGGAATTGACTGAAGCTTTCTTT
cdr3_aa: CASSHKRREELTEAFF

j_call: TRBJ2-1
d_call: TRBD2
v_call: TRBV10-2
clone_size: -
cdr3_nt: TGCGCCAGCGAACCTGGACTAGCGGGAGTCGCTGAGCAGTTCTTC
cdr3_aa: CASEPGLAGVAEQFF

j_call: TRBJ2-3
d_call: TRBD2
v_call: TRBV5-6
clone_size: -
cdr3_nt: TGTGCCAGCAGCCATCGGACTAGCGGGAGAGCAGATACGCAGTATTTT
cdr3_aa: CASSHRTSGRADTQYF

j_call: TRBJ1-2
d_call: TRBD1
v_call: TRBV27
clone_size: -
cdr3_nt: TGTGCCAGCAGCCCCCGGACAGGGGATAACTATGGCTACACCTTC
cdr3_aa: CASSPRTGDNYGYTF

j_call: TRBJ2-1
d_call: TRBD2
v_call: TRBV5-1
clone_size: -
cdr3_nt: TGCGCCAGCGGACTAGCGGGAGTCAATGAGCAGTTCTTC
cdr3_aa: CASGLAGVNEQFF

j_call: TRBJ1-6
d_call: -
v_call: TRBV9
clone_size: once
cdr3_nt: TGTGCCAGCAGCGTAGGCAGGTTAAATTCACCCCTCCACTTT
cdr3_aa: CASSVGRLNSPLHF

j_call: TRBJ2-4
d_call: -
v_call: TRBV27
clone_size: -
cdr3_nt: TGTGCCAGCAGTTTAAGTTTGAAAAACATTCAGTACTTC
cdr3_aa: CASSLSLKNIQYF

j_call: TRBJ2-7
d_call: -
v_call: TRBV2
clone_size: -
cdr3_nt: TGTGCCAGCAGTTTAGGAATCGCCTACGAGCAGTACTTC
cdr3_aa: CASSLGIAYEQYF

j_call: TRBJ2-1
d_call: -
v_call: TRBV14
clone_size: -
cdr3_nt: TGTGCCAGCAGCCAGAATCCGGTCAGCTCCTACAATGAGCAGTTCTTC
cdr3_aa: CASSQNPVSSYNEQFF

j_call: TRBJ2-7
d_call: -
v_call: TRBV7-8
clone_size: -
cdr3_nt: TGTGCCAGCAGCATAACAGTGGGTTCCTACGAGCAGTACTTC
cdr3_aa: CASSITVGSYEQYF

j_call: TRBJ2-7
d_call: -
v_call: TRBV27
clone_size: -
cdr3_nt: TGTGCCAGCAGGCGACTCCGGGAGAGGGAGCAGTACTTC
cdr3_aa: CASRRLREREQYF

j_call: TRBJ1-3
d_call: -
v_call: TRBV28
clone_size: -
cdr3_nt: TGTGCCAGCAGTTTACAGGGTGAGGGGGACAACACCATATATTTT
cdr3_aa: CASSLQGEGDNTIYF

j_call: TRBJ1-1
d_call: -
v_call: TRBV6-4
clone_size: -
cdr3_nt: TGTGCCAGCAGTCGCATCCGTACAGGCAACACTGAAGCTTTCTTT
cdr3_aa: CASSRIRTGNTEAFF

j_call: TRBJ1-1
d_call: TRBD1
v_call: TRBV6-5
clone_size: -
cdr3_nt: TGTGCCAGCAGTTACTCGGGACAGATGAACACTGAAGCTTTCTTT
cdr3_aa: CASSYSGQMNTEAFF

j_call: TRBJ2-1
d_call: -
v_call: TRBV6-5
clone_size: -
cdr3_nt: TGTGCCAGCGACCGGGACGGGAGCTCCTACAATGAGCAGTTCTTC
cdr3_aa: CASDRDGSSYNEQFF

j_call: TRBJ2-1
d_call: -
v_call: TRBV3-1/TRBV3-2
clone_size: -
cdr3_nt: TGTGCCAGCAGCGCCGGGACCCCATTGTTCTTC
cdr3_aa: CASSAGTPLFF

j_call: TRBJ2-1
d_call: TRBD1
v_call: TRBV19
clone_size: -
cdr3_nt: TGTGCCAGTAGCCTCGACAGGGGATCCTACAATGAGCAGTTCTTC
cdr3_aa: CASSLDRGSYNEQFF

j_call: TRBJ1-1
d_call: -
v_call: TRBV3-1/TRBV3-2
clone_size: -
cdr3_nt: TGTGCCAGCAGCCAAGATGAAGGGTTTGCCTTCTTT
cdr3_aa: CASSQDEGFAFF

j_call: TRBJ2-7
d_call: TRBD1
v_call: TRBV4-2
clone_size: -
cdr3_nt: TGTGCCAGCAGCCAAGAGGCCCCGGACAGGGCCCGACCTTACCTCTACGAGCAGTACTTC
cdr3_aa: CASSQEAPDRARPYLYEQYF

j_call: TRBJ2-1
d_call: TRBD2
v_call: TRBV29-1
clone_size: -
cdr3_nt: TGCAGCGTTGAAGATGGGGGGGCTAGCGGGAAGTACAATGAGCAGTTCTTC
cdr3_aa: CSVEDGGASGKYNEQFF

j_call: TRBJ2-1
d_call: TRBD2
v_call: TRBV10-3
clone_size: -
cdr3_nt: TGTGCCATCACACTAGCGGGGGGCAATGAGCAGTTCTTC
cdr3_aa: CAITLAGGNEQFF

j_call: TRBJ2-7
d_call: -
v_call: TRBV9
clone_size: once
cdr3_nt: TGTGCCAGCAGCGGAAGTTCAAACTCCTACGAGCAGTACTTC
cdr3_aa: CASSGSSNSYEQYF

j_call: TRBJ2-2
d_call: -
v_call: TRBV9
clone_size: -
cdr3_nt: TGTGCCAGCAGCGCCCGCCTTGGTGACAGCACCGGGGAGCTGTTTTTT
cdr3_aa: CASSARLGDSTGELFF

j_call: TRBJ2-1
d_call: TRBD2
v_call: TRBV7-8
clone_size: -
cdr3_nt: TGTGCCAGCAGCCCACGTAGTAGGCTAGCGGCCGGCATGAGCTCCTACAATGAGCAGTTCTTC
cdr3_aa: CASSPRSRLAAGMSSYNEQFF